Included here is one TCR beta chain sequence, with context. Its antigen is still unknown. The entry originates in a study of cytomegalovirus exposure and HLA in healthy donors. Measured with immunoSEQ multiplex PCR; TCRdb has only the in-frame clones, and not every one. The sample includes about 98,000 clones, roughly 85% of them seen just once. The study, taken as a whole, reports: It was reportedly the case that the classifier diagnosed cytomegalovirus status with high specificity and sensitivity. The authors enumerated 150 to 200 TCR beta chains as linked to cytomegalovirus.

The V and J ends lost 1 base and 1 base respectively, with 8 bases between them. CDR1 SGHTA and CDR2 FQGTGA come from the germline V gene. The CDR3 spans 15 residues. The genes are TRBV7-3 and TRBJ2-1; D is perhaps TRBD2 (6 bases). Sequenced input: PBMCs. The sequence was collected from a young woman in good health and CMV-seronegative. The CDR3 DNA is TGTGCCAGCAGCTTAATCGGGGGATCCTACAATGAGCAGTTCTTC. Translated: CASSLIGGSYNEQFF.